This T cell receptor (beta chain) was obtained from a study of Graves' ophthalmopathy and Graves' hyperthyroidism. The CDR3 is 18 residues long. CDR1 and CDR2 (germline): SGHDN, FVKESK. V was clipped by 0 bases and J by 2 bases, with 19 bases between them. The authors amplified TCR beta CDR3 regions from RNA transcripts. The first round was an RT-PCR with HTBI primers, and the second round was a multiplex PCR. TCRdb independently ran MiXCR on the multiplex PCR reads; one entry per CDR3 protein. Altogether some 370,000 distinct CDR3 sequences are present, 17% being singletons, with the ten largest covering roughly 2.4%. In this sample, this clonotype turned up many times. Antigen: not known. Study results and caveats: Blood repertoires reportedly contained most expanded thyroid clonotypes above 0.001 frequency.

The TCR was taken from an adult woman with stable Graves' hyperthyroidism. The V and J genes are TRBV14 and TRBJ2-5; the D gene is possibly TRBD1 (6 bases). The sequenced sample consisted of peripheral blood. CDR3 sequence reads: CASSQDRGARAAQETQYF. In nucleotides, the CDR3 is TGTGCCAGCAGCCAAGACAGGGGCGCAAGGGCGGCGCAAGAGACCCAGTACTTC.